This T cell receptor (beta chain) derives from a study of a mutant IDH1 vaccine in newly diagnosed glioma. Study details: Vaccines were begun 4-6 weeks after radiotherapy alone, or with temozolomide cycles. Weeks 35 and 47 hosted visits V12 and V13, respectively.

Indicated time point: week 47, end of study. Each dose of the vaccine consisted of 300 ug of mutant IDH1 20-mer peptide, with topical imiquimod. Assay: immunoSEQ multiplex PCR; the TCRdb copy retains only in-frame clones and omits some. The sample gives under 15,000 clones, 70% to 80% of which show up once; 3.5% to 5% is in the top ten. With respect to this clone: Its antigen is still unknown.

Trimming removed 0 bases from V and 0 bases from J; junction bases left unmatched: 5. From germline, CDR1 is SGHRS and CDR2 YFSETQ. The CDR3 contains 16 residues. The TCR was taken from a middle-aged woman with glioma. Sample: PBMCs, taken from a glioma patient whose treatment included an IDH1 peptide vaccine. V is TRBV5-1 and J is TRBJ2-5, with 7 bases that match TRBD1. CDR3 coding DNA: TGCGCCAGCAGCTTGGTAGGGGGCGCGTACCAAGAGACCCAGTACTTC. This gives the protein CASSLVGGAYQETQYF.